These 29 T cell receptor beta chains were sequenced from one sample in a study of Ad26.COV2.S vaccination and SARS-CoV-2 variants. TCRdb's table, derived via immunoSEQ multiplex PCR, lists solely in-frame clones and lacks some. Of 400,000 to 500,000 clones in the sample, 89% were seen once. The treatment: around 19 received Ad26.COV2.S at low or high dose, single or two shots; several received placebo; per-sample allocation not given. Repertoires come from day 63 after the first vaccine or placebo injection. This specimen was peripheral blood, taken in a trial of Ad26.COV2.S vaccine versus placebo. The receptors stem from a person aged 18-60 years who received the Ad26.COV2.S COVID-19 vaccine or a placebo.

The gene calls are TRBV5-1 and TRBJ1-2; D gene uncertain. Trimming took off 1 base at V and 5 bases at J, with 18 bases between the two ends. Germline V gene lookup returns CDR1 SGHRS and CDR2 YFSETQ. The CDR3 is 16 residues long. CDR3 nucleotide sequence: TGCGCCAGCAGCTTGTACGGCCCAGCATCCTCGTATGGCTACACCTTC. This translates into CASSLYGPASSYGYTF.

V is TRBV3-1 (or the pseudogene TRBV3-2) and J is TRBJ1-2; 8 bases match TRBD1. Germline V CDR1 and CDR2: LGHDT, YNNKEL (reference sequence). The CDR3 runs 14 residues. The junction had 4 bases not matched to a gene; V was cut back by 6 bases and J by 1 base. The CDR3 DNA follows: TGTGCCAGCAGTCGGACAGGGTTTAACTATGGCTACACCTTC. Translation: CASSRTGFNYGYTF.

The gene calls are TRBV5-1 and TRBJ1-1; D gene ambiguous. V lost 4 bases, J lost 0 bases, and 25 bases lay in between. The CDR3 extends over 19 amino acids. Per germline, CDR1 SGHRS and CDR2 YFSETQ. The CDR3 DNA is TGCGCCAGCAGCCGCAGTCACGCCTCGTCCCGACTTATGAACACTGAAGCTTTCTTT. This codes for CASSRSHASSRLMNTEAFF.

V is TRBV5-1 and J is TRBJ2-7; 9 positions match TRBD2. Unmatched junction bases numbered 4, after V lost 0 bases and J lost 6 bases. The CDR3 totals 14 residues. Germline values: CDR1 SGHRS, CDR2 YFSETQ. This CDR3 reads CASSLGAGGLEQYV. As DNA, the CDR3 is TGCGCCAGCAGCTTGGGGGCGGGAGGGCTCGAGCAGTACGTC.

This rearrangement joins TRBV29-1 to TRBJ2-3, with D possibly called TRBD1 or TRBD2 (5 bases each). CDR3 size: 13 residues. Between the trimmed V and J ends, which lost 7 bases and 2 bases, there was a span of 13 bases. The germline gives CDR1 SQVTM, CDR2 ANQGSEA. The CDR3: CSGRGRYTDTQYF. CDR3 coding DNA: TGCAGCGGTCGGGGACGGTACACAGATACGCAGTATTTT.

The rearrangement links TRBV5-1 to TRBJ2-1; D assignment may be TRBD1 or TRBD2 (6 bases each). V was pared by 4 bases and J by 3 bases, with 17 bases between. The CDR3 consists of 16 residues. CDR1 and CDR2 from the germline V gene are SGHRS and YFSETQ. This CDR3 is CASSLEGHLIYNEQFF. DNA of the CDR3: TGCGCCAGCAGCCTGGAGGGACACTTGATCTACAATGAGCAGTTCTTC.

V gene TRBV6-5 combines with J gene TRBJ1-2; 7 nucleotides agree with TRBD1. Per the germline V gene, CDR1 is MNHEY and CDR2 is SVGAGI. The CDR3 totals 15 residues. After removal of 10 bases from V and 2 bases from J, the junction contained 13 bases not matched to a gene. CDR3 nucleotide sequence: TGTGCCACCCGAATACTGACAGGGTGGAACTATGGCTACACCTTC. It encodes CATRILTGWNYGYTF.

This clone was observed a single time. Written as DNA, the CDR3 is TGTGCCAGCAGCTTAGGACCTTCTTTGGGCTATGGCTACACCTTC. Its translation is CASSLGPSLGYGYTF. The V gene is TRBV7-2, the J gene TRBJ1-2, with unresolved D. CDR1 SGHTA and CDR2 FQGNSA come from the germline V gene. The CDR3 is made up of 15 amino acids. The V and J ends lost 1 base and 4 bases respectively, with 13 bases between them. Supplemented by reference TRBV7-2 and TRBJ1-2, the full variable domain reads GAGVSQSPSNKVTEKGKDVELRCDPISGHTALYWYRQSLGQGLEFLIYFQGNSAPDKSGLPSDRFSAERTGGSVSTLTIQRTQQEDSAVYLCASSLGPSLGYGYTFGSGTRLTVV.

The rearrangement links TRBV19 to TRBJ2-2; 9 nucleotides align to TRBD1. The ends lost 6 bases at V and 4 bases at J; junction bases unmatched: 9. Germline V gene sequence: CDR1 LNHDA, CDR2 SQIVND (reference sequence). This CDR3 has 16 residues. CDR3 protein: CASSLDRGEVTGELFF. In nucleotides, the CDR3 is TGTGCCAGTAGCCTCGACAGGGGGGAGGTCACCGGGGAGCTGTTTTTT.

V usage is TRBV27 and J usage is TRBJ2-1; D is unclear. The CDR3 covers 13 residues. The germline V gene has CDR1 MNHEY and CDR2 SMNVEV (reference sequence). The germline V and J ends were trimmed by 5 bases and 3 bases, with 8 bases remaining between them. The chain's CDR3 is CASSASRYNEQFF. For the CDR3, the DNA is TGTGCCAGCAGTGCCAGTCGCTACAATGAGCAGTTCTTC.

The chain combines TRBV18 with TRBJ1-1; D is ambiguous. Germline V gene data show CDR1 as KGHSH and CDR2 as LQKENI. V dropped 4 bases and J dropped 4 bases, with 4 bases sitting between them. The CDR3 extends over 11 amino acids. CDR3 nucleotide sequence: TGTGCCAGCTCACTACTCACTGAAGCTTTCTTT. The encoded protein is CASSLLTEAFF.

The chain carries TRBV7-8 and TRBJ2-5, with TRBD1 matching over 8 bases. The CDR3 has 16 residues. V lost 4 bases, J lost 2 bases, and 9 bases stayed unmatched. Germline CDR1 SGHVS, CDR2 FQNEAQ. CDR3 sequence reads: CASSWRTGYGQETQYF. DNA for the CDR3: TGTGCCAGCAGCTGGCGGACAGGGTATGGACAAGAGACCCAGTACTTC.

This clone occurred many times. This rearrangement joins TRBV7-9 to TRBJ2-5, with 8 bases that match TRBD1. Germline loops: CDR1 SEHNR, CDR2 FQNEAQ (reference sequence). This CDR3 has 13 amino acids. J gave up 4 bases and V 5 bases, and 3 bases lay outside the gene matches. DNA for the CDR3: TGTGCCAGCAGCCCCAGGGGGCCAGAGACCCAGTACTTC. It encodes CASSPRGPETQYF. The full variable domain, in which reference TRBV7-9 and TRBJ2-5 provide the parts outside the CDR3, is DTGVSQNPRHKITKRGQNVTFRCDPISEHNRLYWYRQTLGQGPEFLTYFQNEAQLEKSRLLSDRFSAERPKGSFSTLEIQRTEQGDSAMYLCASSPRGPETQYFGPGTRLLVL.

This chain joins TRBV5-5 and TRBJ2-7; tentatively, D is TRBD2 (6 bases). CDR3 length equals 14 residues. V was pared by 4 bases and J by 2 bases, with 13 bases between. Germline CDR1 reads SGHKS; CDR2 reads YYEKEE (reference sequence). The CDR3 loop reads CASSTRGAAYEQYV. The CDR3, as DNA: TGTGCCAGCAGCACTCGCGGGGCGGCCTACGAGCAGTACGTC.

The genes are TRBV9 and TRBJ2-2, with 8 positions matching TRBD1. Per germline, CDR1 SGDLS and CDR2 YYNGEE. The CDR3 has 15 amino acids. V trimming: 3 bases; J trimming: 7 bases; junction bases outside the gene matches: 8. The CDR3 region is CASSARRGLDGELFF. CDR3 DNA: TGTGCCAGCAGCGCGCGCAGGGGGCTTGACGGGGAGCTGTTTTTT. Filled out from reference TRBV9 and TRBJ2-2, the complete variable domain reads DSGVTQTPKHLITATGQRVTLRCSPRSGDLSVYWYQQSLDQGLQFLIQYYNGEERAKGNILERFSAQQFPDLHSELNLSSLELGDSALYFCASSARRGLDGELFFGEGSRLTVL.

The gene calls are TRBV19 and TRBJ1-2, with D tentatively TRBD1 (5 bases). Germline CDR1 and CDR2: LNHDA and SQIVND (reference sequence). This CDR3 is built from 14 residues. Trimming took off 7 bases at V and 7 bases at J, with 19 bases between the two ends. The CDR3, as DNA: TGTGCCAGTAACTGGGGGACTGTCGGAACTGGCTACACCTTC. Protein sequence: CASNWGTVGTGYTF.

This clone was picked up a small number of times. The chain carries TRBV6-6 and TRBJ2-1; D is undetermined. From germline, CDR1 is MNHNY and CDR2 SVGAGI (reference sequence). V lost 5 bases to trimming and J lost 9 bases, with 8 bases between them. The CDR3 has 11 amino acids. The CDR3 sequence: CASSPFREQFF. DNA for the CDR3: TGTGCCAGCAGTCCCTTTCGTGAGCAGTTCTTC.

The chain combines TRBV10-2 with TRBJ2-7; D could derive from TRBD1 or TRBD2 (7 bases each). Germline values: CDR1 WSHSY, CDR2 SAAADI. The CDR3 has 13 residues. Trimming removed 5 bases from V and 2 bases from J, with 10 bases in between. The CDR3 bases are TGCGCCAGCAGTCCAGGGGGGGCCTACGAGCAGTACGTC. Translated, it gives CASSPGGAYEQYV.

This clone was observed a handful of times. The chain recombines TRBV7-9 with TRBJ1-4; 8 nucleotides align to TRBD1. There are 13 residues in the CDR3. Germline trimming cut 6 bases from V and 7 bases from J; bases unmatched to any gene: 4. Germline CDR1 and CDR2: SEHNR and FQNEAQ (reference sequence). The DNA for the CDR3 is TGTGCCAGCAGAGACAGGGGAGGTGAAAAACTGTTTTTT. Protein sequence: CASRDRGGEKLFF.

The V gene is TRBV20-1, the J gene TRBJ1-1, with 7 bases aligning to TRBD1. Trimming removed 6 bases from V and 6 bases from J; junction bases left unmatched: 10. Germline assignment: CDR1 DFQATT and CDR2 SNEGSKA (reference sequence). The CDR3 is 13 amino acids. CDR3: CSASSGGIAEAFF. The CDR3 bases are TGCAGTGCCAGTTCAGGGGGGATAGCTGAAGCTTTCTTT.

The chain links TRBV14 to TRBJ2-3; D gene ambiguous. V lost 1 base, J lost 3 bases, and 11 bases lay in between. CDR3 size: 15 residues. Per the germline V gene, CDR1 is SGHDN and CDR2 is FVKESK. As DNA, the CDR3 is TGTGCCAGCAGCCAAGGGCTCTATGGAACAGATACGCAGTATTTT. Its protein is CASSQGLYGTDTQYF.

This clone has just one count. V usage is TRBV6-6 and J usage is TRBJ1-1; tentative D call: TRBD1 (6 bases). Germline assignment: CDR1 MNHNY and CDR2 SVGAGI (reference sequence). V was cut by 7 bases and J by 8 bases, with 11 bases left in between. The CDR3 sequence is 11 residues long. The CDR3 coding sequence is TGTGCCAGCACCGAAGGGACAGAAGCTTTCTTT. This codes for CASTEGTEAFF.

This chain joins TRBV27 and TRBJ1-2; 7 bases are shared with TRBD1. Germline trimming cut 6 bases from V and 5 bases from J; bases unmatched to any gene: 21. The CDR3 contains 18 residues. Germline V CDR1 and CDR2: MNHEY, SMNVEV (reference sequence). The CDR3 loop reads CASSHLVTGQSQGYGYTF. The CDR3 bases are TGTGCCAGCAGCCACCTCGTTACGGGACAGTCACAGGGATATGGCTACACCTTC.

This clone was found a few times. V usage is TRBV9 and J usage is TRBJ2-5; 9 bases are a match to TRBD2. This CDR3 contains 15 residues. Germline CDR1 reads SGDLS; CDR2 reads YYNGEE. The V and J ends lost 0 bases and 0 bases, in that order; junction bases with no gene match: 0. CDR3 DNA sequence: TGTGCCAGCAGCGTAGGACTAGCGGACCAAGAGACCCAGTACTTC. Its translation is CASSVGLADQETQYF.

The chain has TRBV18 and TRBJ2-2; 13 bases agree with TRBD2. This CDR3 has 16 amino acids. The germline V gene has CDR1 KGHSH and CDR2 LQKENI. J gave up 6 bases and V 2 bases, and 3 bases lay outside the gene matches. CDR3 protein: CASSPGLAGVPGELFF. Written as DNA, the CDR3 is TGTGCCAGCTCACCAGGACTAGCGGGGGTTCCCGGGGAGCTGTTTTTT.

This rearrangement joins TRBV28 to TRBJ1-2, with a possible D match to TRBD1 (6 bases). Germline V gene sequence: CDR1 MDHEN, CDR2 SYDVKM. The CDR3 sequence is 15 residues long. V lost 8 bases and J lost 8, with 24 bases in between. CDR3 loop: CASLTNRAYEAGYTF. CDR3 DNA: TGTGCCAGCCTGACAAACAGGGCTTATGAGGCGGGCTACACCTTC.

This clone was observed a single time. This sequence joins TRBV3-1 (or the pseudogene TRBV3-2) and TRBJ2-3; no clear D. V gave up 4 bases and J gave up 4 bases, with 18 bases separating them. CDR1 is LGHDT, CDR2 YNNKEL, per germline (reference sequence). CDR3 length: 16 residues. CDR3 sequence (DNA): TGTGCCAGCAGCCTGACGGTCAGTGCTGGGGCAGATACGCAGTATTTT. It encodes CASSLTVSAGADTQYF.

The gene calls are TRBV30 and TRBJ2-3; possibly TRBD2 for D (7 bases). Deletions cut 2 bases from V and 3 bases from J, with 9 bases between. The CDR3 sequence is 13 residues long. Germline V lookup: CDR1 GTSNPN, CDR2 SVGIG (reference sequence). In DNA, the CDR3 is TGTGCCTGGAGTAAGGGGGGGACAGATACGCAGTATTTT. Its protein product is CAWSKGGTDTQYF.

The chain uses TRBV7-9 and TRBJ1-1; D call uncertain. Germline V gene data show CDR1 as SEHNR and CDR2 as FQNEAQ (reference sequence). Trimming removed 1 base at V and 5 bases at J, with 14 bases between. CDR3 length equals 15 residues. CDR3 in amino acids: CASSLDGRLGTEAFF. CDR3 in DNA: TGTGCCAGCAGCTTAGACGGGAGGCTGGGGACTGAAGCTTTCTTT.